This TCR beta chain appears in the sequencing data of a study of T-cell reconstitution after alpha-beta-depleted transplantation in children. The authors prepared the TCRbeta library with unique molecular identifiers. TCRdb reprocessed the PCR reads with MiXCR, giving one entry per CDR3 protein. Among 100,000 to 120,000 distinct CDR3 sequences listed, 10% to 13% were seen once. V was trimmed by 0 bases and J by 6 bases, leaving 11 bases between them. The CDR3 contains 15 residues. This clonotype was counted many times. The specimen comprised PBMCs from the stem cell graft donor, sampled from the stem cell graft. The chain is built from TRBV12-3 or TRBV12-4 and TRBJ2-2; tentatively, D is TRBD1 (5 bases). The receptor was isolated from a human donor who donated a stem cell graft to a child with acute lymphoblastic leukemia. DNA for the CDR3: TGTGCCAGCAGTTTAGCGTCTTTGGGGCCCGGGGAGCTGTTTTTT. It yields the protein CASSLASLGPGELFF.